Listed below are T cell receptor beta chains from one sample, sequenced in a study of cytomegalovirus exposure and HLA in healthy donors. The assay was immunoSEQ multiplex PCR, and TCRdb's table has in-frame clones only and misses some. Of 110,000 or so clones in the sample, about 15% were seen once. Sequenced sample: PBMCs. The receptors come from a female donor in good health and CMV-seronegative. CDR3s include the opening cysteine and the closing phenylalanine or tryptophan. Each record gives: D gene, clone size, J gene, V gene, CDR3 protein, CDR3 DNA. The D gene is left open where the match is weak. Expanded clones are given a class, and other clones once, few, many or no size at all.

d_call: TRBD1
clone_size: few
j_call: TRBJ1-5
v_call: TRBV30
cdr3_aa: CAWSGQGAVQPQHF
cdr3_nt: TGTGCCTGGAGTGGACAGGGGGCGGTTCAGCCCCAGCATTTT

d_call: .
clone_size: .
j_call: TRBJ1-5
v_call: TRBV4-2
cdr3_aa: CASSQEYRPDQPQHF
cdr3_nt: TGTGCCAGCAGCCAAGAGTACAGGCCGGATCAGCCCCAGCATTTT

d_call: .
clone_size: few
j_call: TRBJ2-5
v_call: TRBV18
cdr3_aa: CASSPFEGSSGETQYF
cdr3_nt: TGTGCCAGCTCACCATTTGAGGGCTCGTCCGGGGAGACCCAGTACTTC

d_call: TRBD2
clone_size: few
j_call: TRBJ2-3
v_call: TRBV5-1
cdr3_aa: CASSLTSGGPDTQYF
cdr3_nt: TGCGCCAGCAGCTTAACTAGCGGGGGACCAGATACGCAGTATTTT

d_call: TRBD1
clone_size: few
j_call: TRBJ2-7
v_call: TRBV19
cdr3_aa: CASSQQGTYEQYF
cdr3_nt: TGTGCCAGTAGTCAACAGGGGACATACGAGCAGTACTTC

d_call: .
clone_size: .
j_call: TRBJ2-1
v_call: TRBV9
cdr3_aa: CASSVRDYNEQFF
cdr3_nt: TGTGCCAGCAGCGTACGAGATTACAATGAGCAGTTCTTC

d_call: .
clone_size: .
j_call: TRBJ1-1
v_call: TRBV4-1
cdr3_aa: CASSQTRGEAFF
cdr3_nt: TGCGCCAGCAGCCAAACGCGAGGTGAAGCTTTCTTT

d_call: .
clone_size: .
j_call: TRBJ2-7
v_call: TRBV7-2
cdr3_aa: CASTTSDRHYEQYF
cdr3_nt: TGTGCCAGCACTACCTCCGACAGGCACTACGAGCAGTACTTC

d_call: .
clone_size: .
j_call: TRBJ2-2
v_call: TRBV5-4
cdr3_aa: CASSPSGITNTGELFF
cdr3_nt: TGTGCCAGCAGCCCATCCGGGATAACGAACACCGGGGAGCTGTTTTTT

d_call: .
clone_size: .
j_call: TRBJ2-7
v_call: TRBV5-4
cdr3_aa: CASSSLYEQYF
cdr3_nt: TGTGCCAGCAGCTCCCTCTACGAGCAGTACTTC

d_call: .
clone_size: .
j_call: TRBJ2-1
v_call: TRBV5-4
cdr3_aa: CASSLAGFRDNEQFF
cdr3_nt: TGTGCCAGCAGCTTGGCGGGGTTTCGCGACAATGAGCAGTTCTTC

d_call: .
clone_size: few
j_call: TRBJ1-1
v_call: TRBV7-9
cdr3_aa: CASREEGNTEAFF
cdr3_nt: TGTGCCAGCAGGGAGGAAGGCAACACTGAAGCTTTCTTT

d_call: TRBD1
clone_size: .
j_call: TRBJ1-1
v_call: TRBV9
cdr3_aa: CASSSQGMGTEAFF
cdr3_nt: TGTGCCAGCAGCTCACAGGGGATGGGCACTGAAGCTTTCTTT

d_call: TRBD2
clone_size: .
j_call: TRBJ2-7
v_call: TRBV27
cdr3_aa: CASVGLAGSSYEQYF
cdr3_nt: TGTGCCAGCGTGGGGCTAGCGGGCAGCTCCTACGAGCAGTACTTC

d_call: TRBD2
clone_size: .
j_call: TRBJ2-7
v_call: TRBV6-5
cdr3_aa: CASRLGLAGGYEQYF
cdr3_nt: TGTGCCAGCAGATTGGGACTAGCGGGAGGGTACGAGCAGTACTTC

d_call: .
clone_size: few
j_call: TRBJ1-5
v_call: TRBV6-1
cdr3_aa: CASSVQGNQPQHF
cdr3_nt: TGTGCCAGCAGTGTTCAGGGGAATCAGCCCCAGCATTTT

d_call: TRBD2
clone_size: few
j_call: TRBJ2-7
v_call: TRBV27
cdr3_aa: CASSLLASGSLHSYEQYF
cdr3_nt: TGTGCCAGCAGTTTATTGGCTAGCGGGTCGTTACACTCCTACGAGCAGTACTTC

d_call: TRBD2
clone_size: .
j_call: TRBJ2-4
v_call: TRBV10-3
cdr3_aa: CAISEWGGGVKNIQYF
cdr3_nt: TGTGCCATCAGTGAGTGGGGCGGGGGGGTCAAAAACATTCAGTACTTC

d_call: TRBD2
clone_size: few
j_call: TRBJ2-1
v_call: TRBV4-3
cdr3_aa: CASSQGNSGRAVGNEQFF
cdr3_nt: TGCGCCAGCAGCCAAGGCAATAGCGGGAGGGCCGTGGGTAATGAGCAGTTCTTC

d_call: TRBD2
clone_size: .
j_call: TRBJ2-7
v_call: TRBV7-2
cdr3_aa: CASSKWTSGNLYEQYF
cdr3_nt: TGTGCCAGCAGCAAGTGGACTAGCGGGAATTTATACGAGCAGTACTTC

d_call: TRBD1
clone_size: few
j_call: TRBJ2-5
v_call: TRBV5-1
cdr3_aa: CASSLAGTGGLRETQYF
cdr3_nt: TGCGCCAGCAGCTTGGCCGGGACAGGGGGTTTGAGAGAGACCCAGTACTTC

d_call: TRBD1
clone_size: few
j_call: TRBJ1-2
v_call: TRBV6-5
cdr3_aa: CASSSTGDGYTF
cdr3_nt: TGTGCCAGCAGTTCGACAGGGGACGGCTACACCTTC

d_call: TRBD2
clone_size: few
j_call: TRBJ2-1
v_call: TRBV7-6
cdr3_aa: CASSLARAGGPYNEQFF
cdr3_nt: TGTGCCAGCAGCTTAGCGAGAGCGGGAGGGCCCTACAATGAGCAGTTCTTC

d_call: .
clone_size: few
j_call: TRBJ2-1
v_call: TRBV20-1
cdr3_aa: CSAAGYEQFF
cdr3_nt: TGCAGTGCTGCGGGGTATGAGCAGTTCTTC

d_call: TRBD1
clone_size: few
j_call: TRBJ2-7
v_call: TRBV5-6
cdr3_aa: CASSRDRDEQYF
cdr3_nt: TGTGCCAGCAGCAGAGACAGGGACGAGCAGTACTTC

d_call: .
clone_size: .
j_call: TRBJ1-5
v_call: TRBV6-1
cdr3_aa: CASSEEIGGKQPQHF
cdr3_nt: TGTGCCAGCAGTGAAGAAATAGGAGGGAAACAGCCCCAGCATTTT

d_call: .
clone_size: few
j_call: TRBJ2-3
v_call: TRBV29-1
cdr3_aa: CSAKRGGVTDTQYF
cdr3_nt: TGCAGCGCTAAAAGGGGGGGTGTCACAGATACGCAGTATTTT

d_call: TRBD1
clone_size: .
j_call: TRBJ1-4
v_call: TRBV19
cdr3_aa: CASSPTTGVDEKLFF
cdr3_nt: TGTGCCAGTAGTCCCACGACAGGGGTGGACGAAAAACTGTTTTTT